Sequencing of this T cell receptor (beta chain) was carried out in a study of T cell responses to AZD1222 COVID-19 vaccine. Study-level points and caveats: There were repertoire samples only from the period after the peak T cell response. Clonal diversity may have been underestimated, and the donors were mostly white British, with more females than males. Only 6 or 7 AZD1222 recipients tested seropositive at baseline.

Clones were sequenced by immunoSEQ multiplex PCR, and TCRdb holds only the in-frame ones, with some missing. The sample carries around 160,000 clones, about nine tenths recorded once. The CDR3 extends over 15 amino acids. The germline V gene has CDR1 SGHNT and CDR2 YYREEE (reference sequence). The germline V and J ends were trimmed by 1 base and 1 base, with 10 bases remaining between them. For this clone: Antigen unknown.

Specimen: peripheral blood, collected on day 0 of MenACWY control vaccination. The chain recombines TRBV5-4 with TRBJ2-3; TRBD2 might be the D (5 bases). The receptor was isolated from an adult in good health. The CDR3 protein is CASSLKAEGTDTQYF. CDR3 coding DNA: TGTGCCAGCAGCTTGAAAGCGGAGGGCACAGATACGCAGTATTTT.